The 32 T cell receptor beta chains below all came from one sample that was sequenced in a study of blood T cells in healthy people across ages. It was with a sample-barcoded 5' primer and a J-beta primer mix that a second PCR of roughly 7 to 12 cycles was run. TCRdb called the 5' RACE reads again in MiXCR, with one record for every CDR3 protein. Of 780,000 or so distinct CDR3 sequences listed, around three fifths are singletons. Sequenced input: blood. Source of these receptors: a middle-aged man in good health.

The chain couples TRBV5-5 to TRBJ1-5; D unclear. V was cut by 1 base and J by 1 base, with 12 bases left in between. Germline CDR1 and CDR2: SGHKS and YYEKEE (reference sequence). The CDR3 covers 16 residues. The CDR3 nucleotides read TGTGCCAGCAGCTTGTTACTCCAGATAAGCAATCAGCCCCAGCATTTT. Encoded protein: CASSLLLQISNQPQHF.

This clonotype has only a few counts. CDR3 amino acids: CSVASLTRATDTQYF. DNA for the CDR3: TGCAGCGTTGCCAGTTTAACCAGGGCCACAGATACGCAGTATTTT. The chain is built from TRBV29-1 and TRBJ2-3, with D tentatively TRBD1 (5 bases). This CDR3 is built from 15 residues. Germline V CDR1 and CDR2: SQVTM, ANQGSEA. The germline V and J ends were trimmed by 4 bases and 2 bases, with 16 bases remaining between them.

The chain has TRBV12-3 or TRBV12-4 and TRBJ2-7, with TRBD1 matching over 7 bases. The ends lost 0 bases at V and 2 bases at J; junction bases unmatched: 13. This CDR3 contains 18 residues. CDR3 DNA sequence: TGTGCCAGCAGTTTAGCGACTTACAGGGGTCCCTTTCCCTACGAGCAGTACTTC. This sequence encodes CASSLATYRGPFPYEQYF.

A remark on this clonotype: Given a much more abundant clone one base away, this may be a read error. V is TRBV28 and J is TRBJ1-2; tentatively, D is TRBD1 (6 bases). Germline loops: CDR1 MDHEN, CDR2 SYDVKM. V was trimmed by 11 bases and J by 4 bases, leaving 14 bases between them. The CDR3 is 12 amino acids. DNA of the CDR3: TGTGCCGGCGGACAGCCCCTCTATGGCTACACCTTC. Its protein is CAGGQPLYGYTF.

The rearrangement joins TRBV5-1 to TRBJ2-7; 8 nucleotides match TRBD2. This CDR3 is built from 17 residues. Germline-derived CDR1 and CDR2 are SGHRS and YFSETQ. The J segment lost 7 bases and the V segment lost 0 bases, leaving 15 bases of the junction unmatched. This chain's CDR3 is CASSLVGGVGSYNEQYF. In DNA form, the CDR3 reads TGCGCCAGCAGCTTGGTCGGGGGGGTTGGCTCCTACAATGAGCAGTACTTC.

This clonotype was seen once. V gene TRBV7-2 combines with J gene TRBJ2-1; unclear D gene. V was pared by 4 bases and J by 7 bases, with 17 bases between. CDR1 is SGHTA, CDR2 FQGNSA, per germline. The CDR3 covers 15 residues. CDR3 protein: CASSSNSISANEQFF. DNA of the CDR3: TGTGCCAGCAGCTCGAATTCCATATCTGCGAATGAGCAGTTCTTC.

The chain uses TRBV11-2 and TRBJ1-3, with D unclear. Deletions cut 5 bases from V and 0 bases from J, with 8 bases between. This CDR3 contains 14 residues. Germline V gives CDR1 SGHAT, CDR2 FQNNGV. The CDR3 DNA sequence: TGTGCCAGCAGCCCCGGGGTCTCTGGAAACACCATATATTTT. It yields the protein CASSPGVSGNTIYF.

The rearrangement joins TRBV28 to TRBJ1-2, with a possible D match to TRBD1 (5 bases). CDR3 length equals 15 residues. V was trimmed by 2 bases and J by 4 bases, leaving 14 bases between them. CDR1 and CDR2 (germline): MDHEN, SYDVKM. CDR3 residues: CASSLLSDILYGYTF. DNA of the CDR3: TGTGCCAGCAGTTTACTCTCGGACATACTCTATGGCTACACCTTC.

CDR3 region: CASSGEAGDYNEQFF. The CDR3, as DNA: TGTGCCAGCAGCGGAGAAGCAGGCGACTACAATGAGCAGTTCTTC. The V and J genes are TRBV9 and TRBJ2-1; D uncertain. Looked up from germline, CDR1 is SGDLS and CDR2 is YYNGEE. Trimming took off 3 bases at V and 3 bases at J, with 13 bases between the two ends. CDR3 size: 15 residues.

The chain employs TRBV7-2 and TRBJ1-2, with 11 bases lining up with TRBD1. V trimming: 3 bases; J trimming: 8 bases; junction bases outside the gene matches: 2. The CDR3 loop spans 13 amino acids. Germline V CDR1 and CDR2: SGHTA, FQGNSA. The CDR3 bases are TGTGCCAGCAGCTTCGGACAGGGGGCAGGCTACACCTTC. Protein sequence: CASSFGQGAGYTF.

This clonotype has a single count. V is TRBV20-1 and J is TRBJ2-1; 10 bases map to TRBD1. CDR1 and CDR2 from the germline V gene are DFQATT and SNEGSKA (reference sequence). The length of the CDR3 is 14 residues. The ends lost 5 bases at V and 6 bases at J; junction bases unmatched: 7. The chain's CDR3 is CSAPGTGAFNEQFF. The CDR3 DNA reads TGCAGTGCTCCAGGGACAGGGGCTTTCAATGAGCAGTTCTTC.

In this sample, this clonotype turned up a few times. For the CDR3, the DNA is TGTGCCAGCAGTGAATCCCGTACAGTAGATACGCAGTATTTT. Its protein is CASSESRTVDTQYF. The chain uses TRBV6-1 and TRBJ2-3; the D is unclear. The germline CDR1 and CDR2 sequences are MNHNS and SASEGT. Trimming removed 2 bases from V and 5 bases from J, with 11 bases in between. The CDR3 extends over 14 amino acids.

CDR3 DNA sequence: TGCAGTGCTCAGACAGGGACTGTGTACGAGCAGTACTTC. Amino acid sequence: CSAQTGTVYEQYF. V gene TRBV20-1 combines with J gene TRBJ2-7; maybe TRBD1 (7 bases). This CDR3 has 13 residues. V was pared by 5 bases and J by 4 bases, with 15 bases between. Germline V gives CDR1 DFQATT, CDR2 SNEGSKA (reference sequence).

The rearrangement joins TRBV6-4 to TRBJ2-4; TRBD1 matches 9 bases. The CDR3 has 13 residues. The J segment lost 13 bases and the V segment lost 3 bases, leaving 7 bases of the junction unmatched. Germline loops: CDR1 MRHNA, CDR2 SNTAGT. The CDR3 DNA is TGTGCCAGCAGTGAGGGGACCGGGACAGGGCAGTACTTC. Encoded protein: CASSEGTGTGQYF.

Regarding this clonotype: The germline gene is not matched at one end of the junction; a read error may be the cause. The J gene is TRBJ2-6, the V gene TRBV4-3, with D possibly being TRBD1 or TRBD2 (6 bases each). CDR1 and CDR2 from the germline V gene are LGHNA and YSLEER. The CDR3 totals 15 residues. For the CDR3, the DNA is TGCGTCAGCAGCAAAGGGGGGCCTGGGGCCAACGTCCTGACTTTC. Translation gives CVSSKGGPGANVLTF.

The chain combines TRBV9 with TRBJ2-1; TRBD1 matches at 8 bases. The CDR3 extends over 13 amino acids. CDR1 SGDLS and CDR2 YYNGEE come from the germline V gene. V lost 2 bases to trimming and J lost 6 bases; unmatched junction nucleotides: 1. The CDR3 reads CASSVDRGNEQFF. The CDR3 bases are TGTGCCAGCAGCGTTGACAGGGGCAATGAGCAGTTCTTC.

J is TRBJ1-2 and V is TRBV29-1, with 7 bases identical to TRBD1. CDR1 SQVTM and CDR2 ANQGSEA come from the germline V gene. Trimming took 5 bases from V and 4 from J; bases not matched to a gene: 7. CDR3 size: 13 residues. The CDR3 DNA follows: TGCAGCGTTTACCGACAGGGACCCTATGGCTACACCTTC. Its protein is CSVYRQGPYGYTF.

On this clonotype: A much larger clone is a single base away; this may be a read error. V usage is TRBV20-1 and J usage is TRBJ2-5; 15 bases map to TRBD2. V lost 6 bases and J lost 5; bases outside the gene matches: 16. CDR3 length equals 18 residues. Germline CDR1 and CDR2: DFQATT and SNEGSKA (reference sequence). DNA for the CDR3: TGCAGTGCGACCAACCCGCCCGGGACTAGCGGGGGGCATGAGACCCAGTACTTC. It specifies CSATNPPGTSGGHETQYF.

This clonotype was observed once. The chain recombines TRBV12-3 or TRBV12-4 with TRBJ2-6; 7 bases map to TRBD2. This CDR3 has 18 residues. Trimming took 2 bases from V and 2 from J; bases not matched to a gene: 9. CDR3 region: CASSLLLADAPGANVLTF. The CDR3 bases are TGTGCCAGCAGTTTACTGCTAGCGGATGCACCTGGGGCCAACGTCCTGACTTTC.

This clonotype was counted a few times. V and J are TRBV20-1 and TRBJ2-5; D gene ambiguous. CDR3 length equals 13 residues. V was trimmed by 6 bases and J by 5 bases, leaving 16 bases between them. In germline, CDR1 is DFQATT, CDR2 SNEGSKA (reference sequence). CDR3 DNA sequence: TGCAGTGCCATCGGCCTTATTGAGGAGACCCAGTACTTC. Amino acids: CSAIGLIEETQYF.

This clonotype was seen only a few times. The chain carries TRBV3-1 and TRBJ1-2; D perhaps matches TRBD1 (6 bases). Germline V gives CDR1 LGHDT, CDR2 YNNKEL (reference sequence). The V end lost 0 bases, the J end lost 9 bases, and 20 bases lay between the germline ends. The CDR3 loop spans 16 amino acids. CDR3 region: CASSQDGVRGRLSYTF. The CDR3 DNA is TGTGCCAGCAGCCAAGACGGGGTGCGGGGGCGGTTGAGCTACACCTTC.

In regard to this clonotype: Its ends do not fully match the called genes, so a read error is possible. This rearrangement joins TRBV5-1 to TRBJ1-1; D perhaps matches TRBD1 (6 bases). The V gene's germline CDR1 is SGHRS and CDR2 YFSETQ. The CDR3 is made up of 14 amino acids. CDR3 protein: CASSVEGGYTEAFF. The CDR3 DNA reads as TGCGCCAGCAGCGTGGAGGGGGGGTACACTGAGGCTTTCTTT.

The table lists this clonotype with a few counts. The V gene is TRBV15, the J gene TRBJ1-2; 7 nucleotides line up with TRBD1. Germline lookup yields CDR1 LNHNV and CDR2 YYDKDF (reference sequence). The CDR3 is 15 residues long. V shed 0 bases and J 10 bases; nucleotides not matched to a gene: 11. DNA for the CDR3: TGTGCCACCAGCAGAGACAAACTTCGACAGGGAGCCTACACCTTC. Translating it yields CATSRDKLRQGAYTF.

V gene TRBV9 combines with J gene TRBJ2-3; the match to TRBD2 covers 12 bases. The germline CDR1 and CDR2 sequences are SGDLS and YYNGEE. CDR3 length equals 17 residues. J gave up 2 bases and V 3 bases, and 7 bases lay outside the gene matches. The CDR3 spells CASSERTSGRSTDTQYF. The CDR3 DNA is TGTGCCAGCAGCGAAAGAACTAGCGGGAGGTCCACAGATACGCAGTATTTT.

As concerns this clonotype: Since the CDR3 does not end with the conserved phenylalanine or tryptophan, this likely comes from a read error. This chain connects TRBV7-3 to TRBJ2-7; possible D gene TRBD1, 6 bases. Germline V gene sequence: CDR1 SGHTA, CDR2 FQGTGA. There are 14 residues in the CDR3. V lost 5 bases, J lost 1 base, and 12 bases lay in between. CDR3 sequence: CASSPERGSYEQYL. Here the CDR3 DNA reads TGTGCCAGCAGCCCCGAAAGGGGGTCCTACGAGCAGTACTTA.

This sequence joins TRBV6-1 and TRBJ2-7, with a possible D match to TRBD1 (5 bases). The V gene lost 2 bases and the J gene lost 0 bases, with 8 bases spanning the gap. In germline, CDR1 is MNHNS, CDR2 SASEGT. The CDR3 spans 14 residues. This chain's CDR3 is CASSEYTGSYEQYF. As DNA, the CDR3 is TGTGCCAGCAGTGAATACACAGGCTCCTACGAGCAGTACTTC.

The chain carries TRBV9 and TRBJ2-3, with D possibly TRBD2 on 5 matching bases. Trimming took 3 bases from V and 0 from J, leaving 14 bases between them. Per germline, CDR1 SGDLS and CDR2 YYNGEE. The CDR3 contains 16 residues. The CDR3 here is CASSASSYTSTDTQYF. CDR3 sequence (DNA): TGTGCCAGCAGCGCGTCTAGCTACACTAGCACAGATACGCAGTATTTT.

In its sample, this clonotype was seen a few times. The gene calls are TRBV12-3 or TRBV12-4 and TRBJ2-5; D is undetermined. Deletions cut 6 bases from V and 1 base from J, with 18 bases between. The CDR3 is 16 residues long. CDR3 in DNA: TGTGCCAGCAGGAATCAGCCCGCGGTGCCCCAAGAGACCCAGTACTTC. This sequence encodes CASRNQPAVPQETQYF.

The chain uses TRBV29-1 and TRBJ1-2, with 7 bases identical to TRBD1. Unmatched junction bases numbered 6, after V lost 4 bases and J lost 7 bases. The CDR3 is made up of 12 amino acids. Germline V gene lookup returns CDR1 SQVTM and CDR2 ANQGSEA. CDR3 sequence: CSVVRGGVGYTF. The CDR3 DNA is TGCAGCGTTGTGAGAGGGGGCGTTGGCTACACCTTC. The whole variable domain, filled in from reference TRBV29-1 and TRBJ1-2, reads SAVISQKPSRDICQRGTSLTIQCQVDSQVTMMFWYRQQPGQSLTLIATANQGSEATYESGFVIDKFPISRPNLTFSTLTVSNMSPEDSSIYLCSVVRGGVGYTFGSGTRLTVV.

This clonotype occurred once. The J gene is TRBJ2-2, the V gene TRBV4-2; D remains ambiguous. The CDR3 extends over 18 amino acids. V shed 0 bases and J shed 5 bases, with 19 bases lying between them. The germline CDR1 and CDR2 sequences are LGHNA and YNFKEQ. The CDR3 sequence is CASSQDPSRPSWTGELFF. In DNA form, the CDR3 reads TGTGCCAGCAGCCAAGATCCCTCTAGACCCTCGTGGACCGGGGAGCTGTTTTTT.

This chain's CDR3 is CASSHASGLYNEQFF. Here the CDR3 DNA reads TGTGCCAGTAGTCATGCTAGCGGGCTATACAATGAGCAGTTCTTC. V usage is TRBV19 and J usage is TRBJ2-1; 8 bases are a match to TRBD2. The CDR3 totals 15 residues. CDR1 and CDR2 (germline): LNHDA, SQIVND (reference sequence). Trimming removed 5 bases from V and 4 bases from J; junction bases left unmatched: 7.

The chain links TRBV6-1 to TRBJ2-4; no clear D gene. V was clipped by 5 bases and J by 7 bases, with 18 bases between them. Germline-derived CDR1 and CDR2 are MNHNS and SASEGT. This CDR3 region has 15 residues. As DNA, the CDR3 is TGTGCCAGCAGTTTTGCAGGAGAAGACCCTAACATTCAGTACTTC. Protein sequence: CASSFAGEDPNIQYF.